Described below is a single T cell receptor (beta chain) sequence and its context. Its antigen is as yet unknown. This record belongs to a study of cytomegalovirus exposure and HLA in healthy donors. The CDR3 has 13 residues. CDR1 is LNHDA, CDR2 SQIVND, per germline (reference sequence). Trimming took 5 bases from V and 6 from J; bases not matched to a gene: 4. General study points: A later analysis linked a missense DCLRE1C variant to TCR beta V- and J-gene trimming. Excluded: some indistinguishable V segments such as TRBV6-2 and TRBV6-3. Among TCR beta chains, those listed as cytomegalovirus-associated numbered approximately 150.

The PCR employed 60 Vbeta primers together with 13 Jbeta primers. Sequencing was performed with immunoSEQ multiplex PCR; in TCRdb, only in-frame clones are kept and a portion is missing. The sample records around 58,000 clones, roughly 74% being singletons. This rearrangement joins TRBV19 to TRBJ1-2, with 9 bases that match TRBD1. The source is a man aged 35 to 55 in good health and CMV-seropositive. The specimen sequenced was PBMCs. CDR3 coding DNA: TGTGCCAGTAGTGCCGGGACAGGGAATGGCTACACCTTC. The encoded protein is CASSAGTGNGYTF.